These 31 T cell receptor beta chains came from one sample sequenced in a study of radiation and T cells in renal cell carcinoma. The data were produced by immunoSEQ multiplex PCR, yet TCRdb's version contains in-frame clones alone and is incomplete. Here the sample spans around 95,000 clones, around 83% being singletons. Time point noted: blood 4 weeks post-SBRT, at nephrectomy. This sample's treatment: 15 Gy SBRT to primary tumor, nephrectomy 4 weeks later. The sample here was blood, taken from a patient whose treatment included radiotherapy and nephrectomy. The receptor set was obtained from a man aged 55 to 70 with renal cell carcinoma.

This chain uses TRBV18 with TRBJ2-1; 14 positions agree with TRBD2. Trimming removed 3 bases from V and 7 bases from J; junction bases left unmatched: 2. The CDR3 runs to 15 residues. Looked up from germline, CDR1 is KGHSH and CDR2 is LQKENI. CDR3 amino acids: CASSPGTSGRNEQFF. Here the CDR3 DNA reads TGTGCCAGCTCACCCGGGACTAGCGGGAGAAATGAGCAGTTCTTC.

This clone was observed a single time. The gene calls are TRBV5-1 and TRBJ2-2; D call uncertain. The CDR3 is 12 amino acids. The V end was cut by 4 bases, the J end by 4 bases, with 5 bases between. In germline, CDR1 is SGHRS, CDR2 YFSETQ. CDR3 DNA sequence: TGCGCCAGCAGCGTGGGCACCGGGGAGCTGTTTTTT. Amino acid sequence: CASSVGTGELFF.

V and J are TRBV21-1 and TRBJ1-5; no check of the table's D call, TRBD1, against the DNA was made. TRBV21-1 is annotated as a pseudogene. The CDR3 extends over 17 amino acids. The chain's CDR3 is CASSKRANRGSNQPQHF. The CDR3 region has the DNA TGTGCCAGCAGCAAAAGGGCAAACAGGGGTAGCAATCAGCCCCAGCATTTT.

The sample holds a few counts of this clone. J is TRBJ2-2 and V is TRBV6-5; TRBD2 matches at 7 bases. Germline CDR1 MNHEY, CDR2 SVGAGI. There are 14 residues in the CDR3. The V segment lost 4 bases and the J segment 6 bases; nucleotides outside the gene matches: 5. CDR3 protein: CASSWEGVAGELFF. As DNA, the CDR3 is TGTGCCAGCAGTTGGGAGGGAGTGGCCGGGGAGCTGTTTTTT.

Here the CDR3 reads CASSIPGLSETQYF. CDR3 sequence (DNA): TGTGCCAGTAGTATCCCCGGACTTTCAGAGACCCAGTACTTC. The chain couples TRBV19 to TRBJ2-5, with D perhaps TRBD2 (5 bases). The CDR3 is made up of 14 amino acids. Trimming shortened V by 3 bases and J by 4 bases, and 12 bases separated the two germline ends. Germline V gene sequence: CDR1 LNHDA, CDR2 SQIVND (reference sequence). The whole variable domain, filled in from reference TRBV19 and TRBJ2-5, reads DGGITQSPKYLFRKEGQNVTLSCEQNLNHDAMYWYRQDPGQGLRLIYYSQIVNDFQKGDIAEGYSVSREKKESFPLTVTSAQKNPTAFYLCASSIPGLSETQYFGPGTRLLVL.

The chain joins TRBV21-1 to TRBJ1-4; the D call in the table, TRBD1, was not verified against the DNA. TRBV21-1 is deemed a pseudogene. The CDR3 has 16 residues. CDR3 region: CASSNQGDRIDEKLFF. CDR3 DNA sequence: TGTGCCAGCAGCAACCAGGGGGATAGGATTGATGAAAAACTGTTTTTT.

The chain uses TRBV11-2 and TRBJ1-4; possible D gene TRBD1, 5 bases. The CDR3 totals 17 residues. V lost 1 base and J 0 bases, leaving 12 bases between the germline ends. Germline V gene sequence: CDR1 SGHAT, CDR2 FQNNGV. The CDR3 spells CASSLGQGGPTNEKLFF. CDR3 nucleotide sequence: TGTGCCAGCAGCTTAGGCCAGGGTGGCCCAACTAATGAAAAACTGTTTTTT.

This chain links TRBV5-6 with TRBJ2-7, with D possibly TRBD2 on 6 matching bases. CDR1 is SGHDT, CDR2 YYEEEE, per germline. The CDR3 runs 14 residues. V was trimmed by 3 bases and J by 4 bases, leaving 14 bases between them. The CDR3 reads CASSSGLARYEQYF. The CDR3 coding sequence is TGTGCCAGCAGCTCGGGACTCGCGAGGTACGAGCAGTACTTC.

V is TRBV29-1 and J is TRBJ2-7; D gene ambiguous. This CDR3 spans 13 amino acids. Germline V gene sequence: CDR1 SQVTM, CDR2 ANQGSEA. The V end was cut by 0 bases, the J end by 4 bases, with 10 bases between. The CDR3 DNA follows: TGCAGCGTTGAAGATGGAGCGCATTACGAGCAGTACTTC. This sequence encodes CSVEDGAHYEQYF.

The chain carries TRBV4-2 and TRBJ2-3; maybe TRBD2 (6 bases). The ends were cut back, 0 bases at V and 6 bases at J, with 13 bases in the middle. Per germline, CDR1 LGHNA and CDR2 YNFKEQ. The CDR3 has 15 amino acids. CDR3 nucleotides: TGTGCCAGCAGCCAAGAAAGCGGGTCCTTCGATACGCAGTATTTT. Translation gives CASSQESGSFDTQYF.

The V call is TRBV29-1, the J call TRBJ2-7; 9 bases line up with TRBD1. Germline CDR1 reads SQVTM; CDR2 reads ANQGSEA. This CDR3 region has 13 residues. With 5 bases clipped from V and 6 bases from J, the junction kept 8 bases outside the gene matches. CDR3 DNA: TGCAGCGTTTCCGGGACAGGGTTGTCCGAGCAGTACTTC. Its translation: CSVSGTGLSEQYF.

This rearrangement joins TRBV5-5 to TRBJ2-3, with 13 bases matching TRBD2. After removal of 0 bases from V and 3 bases from J, the junction contained 4 bases not matched to a gene. The CDR3 has 17 amino acids. Germline CDR1 is SGHKS and CDR2 is YYEKEE (reference sequence). CDR3 sequence: CASSLGTSGSGTDTQYF. The CDR3 coding sequence is TGTGCCAGCAGCTTGGGGACTAGCGGGAGTGGGACAGATACGCAGTATTTT.

The chain is built from TRBV6-6 and TRBJ2-5, with 9 nucleotides matching TRBD1. CDR1 is MNHNY and CDR2 is SVGAGI in the germline V gene (reference sequence). With V trimmed by 4 bases and J by 3 bases, 3 bases remained unmatched. The CDR3 runs to 14 residues. CDR3 residues: CASSLTGGKETQYF. As DNA, the CDR3 is TGTGCCAGCAGTTTGACAGGGGGTAAAGAGACCCAGTACTTC.

A remark on this clone: The same CDR3 also results from other DNA sequences found in this sample. The rearrangement joins TRBV5-1 to TRBJ1-4, with D unresolved. In germline, CDR1 is SGHRS, CDR2 YFSETQ. This CDR3 is 16 amino acids long. Trimming left V 0 bases short and J 4 bases short, with 13 bases between. The CDR3 coding sequence is TGCGCCAGCAGCTTGGGTCGGGGAGGCTTTAATGAAAAACTGTTTTTT. Translating gives CASSLGRGGFNEKLFF.

The chain joins TRBV16 to TRBJ1-5, with D possibly matching TRBD1 (6 bases). Per the germline V gene, CDR1 is KGHSY and CDR2 is FQNENV. The CDR3 spans 16 residues. The V end lost 0 bases, the J end lost 1 base, and 10 bases lay between the germline ends. CDR3 bases: TGTGCCAGCAGCCAATCGTGGAGGGGGAGCAATCAGCCCCAGCATTTT. Translated: CASSQSWRGSNQPQHF.

The genes are TRBV6-1 and TRBJ1-3; D is possibly TRBD1 (5 bases). Looked up from germline, CDR1 is MNHNS and CDR2 is SASEGT. V was trimmed by 3 bases and J by 3 bases, leaving 12 bases between them. The CDR3 covers 15 residues. The CDR3 DNA reads as TGTGCCAGCAGTGAGGGGGGTCCCAGTGGAAACACCATATATTTT. Translating it yields CASSEGGPSGNTIYF.

CDR3 region: CASSQGGGLAAYNEQFF. The CDR3 bases are TGTGCCAGCAGCCAAGGGGGGGGACTAGCGGCATACAATGAGCAGTTCTTC. The V and J genes are TRBV14 and TRBJ2-1; 11 nucleotides align to TRBD2. The V gene end was trimmed by 1 base and the J gene end by 4 bases; junction bases not matched to a gene: 6. The CDR3 loop spans 17 amino acids. The germline V gene encodes CDR1 SGHDN and CDR2 FVKESK. The full variable domain, with the rest looked up from reference TRBV14 and TRBJ2-1, is EAGVTQFPSHSVIEKGQTVTLRCDPISGHDNLYWYRRVMGKEIKFLLHFVKESKQDESGMPNNRFLAERTGGTYSTLKVQPAELEDSGVYFCASSQGGGLAAYNEQFFGPGTRLTVL.

The V and J genes are TRBV7-8 and TRBJ1-1; D gene unclear. Germline CDR1 is SGHVS and CDR2 is FQNEAQ. The V and J ends lost 1 base and 1 base respectively, with 19 bases between them. The CDR3 is 18 residues long. CDR3 bases: TGTGCCAGCAGCTTAGGGCGTGTGTTGGCGCTAGGGAACACTGAAGCTTTCTTT. Translation: CASSLGRVLALGNTEAFF.

The chain is built from TRBV27 and TRBJ2-7; D perhaps matches TRBD1 (7 bases). This CDR3 is built from 14 residues. Germline V gene sequence: CDR1 MNHEY, CDR2 SMNVEV (reference sequence). The germline V and J ends were trimmed by 2 bases and 4 bases, with 12 bases remaining between them. Here the CDR3 reads CASSLRQGGYEQYF. The CDR3 nucleotides are TGTGCCAGCAGTTTAAGGCAGGGGGGATACGAGCAGTACTTC.

CDR3: CASSISGRRPYYEQYF. In nucleotides, the CDR3 is TGTGCCAGCAGCATTAGCGGGAGGAGACCTTACTACGAGCAGTACTTC. The chain recombines TRBV11-2 with TRBJ2-7; 10 nucleotides agree with TRBD2. Germline V gene lookup returns CDR1 SGHAT and CDR2 FQNNGV. With 5 bases clipped from V and 3 bases from J, the junction kept 10 bases outside the gene matches. This CDR3 is 16 amino acids long.

This clone was detected only a few times. This chain links TRBV19 with TRBJ1-1; TRBD1 matches at 7 bases. The CDR3 contains 14 residues. The junction had 2 bases not matched to a gene; V was cut back by 3 bases and J by 1 base. Looked up from germline, CDR1 is LNHDA and CDR2 is SQIVND (reference sequence). The CDR3 bases are TGTGCCAGTAGTATCTGGACAGGGAACACTGAAGCTTTCTTT. Protein: CASSIWTGNTEAFF.

CDR3 nucleotides: TGTGCCAGCAGCTTAGAAAGCGCGGGGTCAATGAGGAATGAGCAGTTCTTC. Protein: CASSLESAGSMRNEQFF. The chain combines TRBV7-6 with TRBJ2-1, with D possibly matching TRBD2 (6 bases). Germline-derived CDR1 and CDR2 are SGHVS and FNYEAQ. This CDR3 has 17 amino acids. V lost 1 base to trimming and J lost 7 bases, with 20 bases between them.

This chain joins TRBV6-5 and TRBJ1-2; 10 nucleotides agree with TRBD1. Losses at the gene ends were 2 bases for V and 7 bases for J; bases not matched to a gene: 10. CDR3 length: 16 amino acids. Germline V gives CDR1 MNHEY, CDR2 SVGAGI. The CDR3: CASSYTPTGTGVGYTF. For the CDR3, the DNA is TGTGCCAGCAGTTACACTCCCACCGGGACAGGGGTTGGCTACACCTTC.

The CDR3 sequence is CAWSVQRGMREQYF. The CDR3 DNA sequence: TGTGCCTGGAGTGTACAGAGGGGGATGCGCGAGCAGTACTTC. V gene TRBV30 combines with J gene TRBJ2-5, with a tentative D call TRBD1 (6 bases). The DNA end is a closer match to TRBJ2-7, so the J assignment may be wrong. The germline gives CDR1 GTSNPN, CDR2 SVGIG (reference sequence). This CDR3 contains 14 residues.

J is TRBJ2-5 and V is TRBV18; 12 bases agree with TRBD2. Germline CDR1 is KGHSH and CDR2 is LQKENI. The V segment lost 4 bases and the J segment 4 bases; nucleotides outside the gene matches: 7. CDR3 size: 16 residues. The CDR3 loop reads CASSLTSGGVGETQYF. The CDR3 bases are TGTGCCAGCTCACTGACTAGCGGGGGAGTAGGAGAGACCCAGTACTTC.

V and J are TRBV5-1 and TRBJ1-4, with D hard to call. The CDR3 loop spans 14 amino acids. CDR1 and CDR2 from the germline V gene are SGHRS and YFSETQ. V was trimmed by 0 bases and J by 3 bases, leaving 6 bases between them. The CDR3 coding sequence is TGCGCCAGCAGCTTGGACGAGCCTAATGAAAAACTGTTTTTT. It codes for CASSLDEPNEKLFF.

The chain recombines TRBV28 with TRBJ2-7, with D unresolved. Germline loops: CDR1 MDHEN, CDR2 SYDVKM. The CDR3 contains 12 residues. V was shortened by 1 base and J by 3 bases, with 4 bases between the two germline ends. CDR3 sequence reads: CASSLYNYEQYF. The CDR3 region has the DNA TGTGCCAGCAGTTTATACAACTACGAGCAGTACTTC.

The chain joins TRBV9 to TRBJ2-3; either TRBD1 or TRBD2 may supply D (6 bases each). The CDR3 loop spans 15 amino acids. Trimming stripped 6 bases from V and 0 bases from J, with 14 bases between. Germline assignment: CDR1 SGDLS and CDR2 YYNGEE. The CDR3, as DNA: TGTGCCAGCAAGGAGGGGGGCAGTAGCACAGATACGCAGTATTTT. Translated, it gives CASKEGGSSTDTQYF.

This clone was observed at least ten times. V is TRBV28 and J is TRBJ2-7; 10 bases match TRBD2. The CDR3 is made up of 16 amino acids. The germline V gene encodes CDR1 MDHEN and CDR2 SYDVKM. J was trimmed by 2 bases and V by 8 bases; bases with no gene match: 12. The CDR3: CASRPGGTSATYEQYF. In DNA, the CDR3 is TGTGCCAGCCGCCCTGGGGGGACTAGCGCAACCTACGAGCAGTACTTC.

This chain uses TRBV6-1 with TRBJ2-7; 7 bases align to TRBD1. Germline V gives CDR1 MNHNS, CDR2 SASEGT. V trimming: 4 bases; J trimming: 3 bases; junction bases outside the gene matches: 9. The CDR3 consists of 15 residues. The CDR3 region has the DNA TGTGCCAGCAGTGTTGGGGAGCCAGGGGGCTACGAGCAGTACTTC. Translating gives CASSVGEPGGYEQYF.

The V call is TRBV7-9, the J call TRBJ2-1; no clear D gene. Germline V gene sequence: CDR1 SEHNR, CDR2 FQNEAQ (reference sequence). The CDR3 loop spans 13 amino acids. V was shortened by 1 base and J by 9 bases, with 10 bases between the two germline ends. The CDR3 protein is CASSLGGSIEQFF. The CDR3 DNA sequence: TGTGCCAGCAGCTTAGGGGGTTCCATTGAGCAGTTCTTC.